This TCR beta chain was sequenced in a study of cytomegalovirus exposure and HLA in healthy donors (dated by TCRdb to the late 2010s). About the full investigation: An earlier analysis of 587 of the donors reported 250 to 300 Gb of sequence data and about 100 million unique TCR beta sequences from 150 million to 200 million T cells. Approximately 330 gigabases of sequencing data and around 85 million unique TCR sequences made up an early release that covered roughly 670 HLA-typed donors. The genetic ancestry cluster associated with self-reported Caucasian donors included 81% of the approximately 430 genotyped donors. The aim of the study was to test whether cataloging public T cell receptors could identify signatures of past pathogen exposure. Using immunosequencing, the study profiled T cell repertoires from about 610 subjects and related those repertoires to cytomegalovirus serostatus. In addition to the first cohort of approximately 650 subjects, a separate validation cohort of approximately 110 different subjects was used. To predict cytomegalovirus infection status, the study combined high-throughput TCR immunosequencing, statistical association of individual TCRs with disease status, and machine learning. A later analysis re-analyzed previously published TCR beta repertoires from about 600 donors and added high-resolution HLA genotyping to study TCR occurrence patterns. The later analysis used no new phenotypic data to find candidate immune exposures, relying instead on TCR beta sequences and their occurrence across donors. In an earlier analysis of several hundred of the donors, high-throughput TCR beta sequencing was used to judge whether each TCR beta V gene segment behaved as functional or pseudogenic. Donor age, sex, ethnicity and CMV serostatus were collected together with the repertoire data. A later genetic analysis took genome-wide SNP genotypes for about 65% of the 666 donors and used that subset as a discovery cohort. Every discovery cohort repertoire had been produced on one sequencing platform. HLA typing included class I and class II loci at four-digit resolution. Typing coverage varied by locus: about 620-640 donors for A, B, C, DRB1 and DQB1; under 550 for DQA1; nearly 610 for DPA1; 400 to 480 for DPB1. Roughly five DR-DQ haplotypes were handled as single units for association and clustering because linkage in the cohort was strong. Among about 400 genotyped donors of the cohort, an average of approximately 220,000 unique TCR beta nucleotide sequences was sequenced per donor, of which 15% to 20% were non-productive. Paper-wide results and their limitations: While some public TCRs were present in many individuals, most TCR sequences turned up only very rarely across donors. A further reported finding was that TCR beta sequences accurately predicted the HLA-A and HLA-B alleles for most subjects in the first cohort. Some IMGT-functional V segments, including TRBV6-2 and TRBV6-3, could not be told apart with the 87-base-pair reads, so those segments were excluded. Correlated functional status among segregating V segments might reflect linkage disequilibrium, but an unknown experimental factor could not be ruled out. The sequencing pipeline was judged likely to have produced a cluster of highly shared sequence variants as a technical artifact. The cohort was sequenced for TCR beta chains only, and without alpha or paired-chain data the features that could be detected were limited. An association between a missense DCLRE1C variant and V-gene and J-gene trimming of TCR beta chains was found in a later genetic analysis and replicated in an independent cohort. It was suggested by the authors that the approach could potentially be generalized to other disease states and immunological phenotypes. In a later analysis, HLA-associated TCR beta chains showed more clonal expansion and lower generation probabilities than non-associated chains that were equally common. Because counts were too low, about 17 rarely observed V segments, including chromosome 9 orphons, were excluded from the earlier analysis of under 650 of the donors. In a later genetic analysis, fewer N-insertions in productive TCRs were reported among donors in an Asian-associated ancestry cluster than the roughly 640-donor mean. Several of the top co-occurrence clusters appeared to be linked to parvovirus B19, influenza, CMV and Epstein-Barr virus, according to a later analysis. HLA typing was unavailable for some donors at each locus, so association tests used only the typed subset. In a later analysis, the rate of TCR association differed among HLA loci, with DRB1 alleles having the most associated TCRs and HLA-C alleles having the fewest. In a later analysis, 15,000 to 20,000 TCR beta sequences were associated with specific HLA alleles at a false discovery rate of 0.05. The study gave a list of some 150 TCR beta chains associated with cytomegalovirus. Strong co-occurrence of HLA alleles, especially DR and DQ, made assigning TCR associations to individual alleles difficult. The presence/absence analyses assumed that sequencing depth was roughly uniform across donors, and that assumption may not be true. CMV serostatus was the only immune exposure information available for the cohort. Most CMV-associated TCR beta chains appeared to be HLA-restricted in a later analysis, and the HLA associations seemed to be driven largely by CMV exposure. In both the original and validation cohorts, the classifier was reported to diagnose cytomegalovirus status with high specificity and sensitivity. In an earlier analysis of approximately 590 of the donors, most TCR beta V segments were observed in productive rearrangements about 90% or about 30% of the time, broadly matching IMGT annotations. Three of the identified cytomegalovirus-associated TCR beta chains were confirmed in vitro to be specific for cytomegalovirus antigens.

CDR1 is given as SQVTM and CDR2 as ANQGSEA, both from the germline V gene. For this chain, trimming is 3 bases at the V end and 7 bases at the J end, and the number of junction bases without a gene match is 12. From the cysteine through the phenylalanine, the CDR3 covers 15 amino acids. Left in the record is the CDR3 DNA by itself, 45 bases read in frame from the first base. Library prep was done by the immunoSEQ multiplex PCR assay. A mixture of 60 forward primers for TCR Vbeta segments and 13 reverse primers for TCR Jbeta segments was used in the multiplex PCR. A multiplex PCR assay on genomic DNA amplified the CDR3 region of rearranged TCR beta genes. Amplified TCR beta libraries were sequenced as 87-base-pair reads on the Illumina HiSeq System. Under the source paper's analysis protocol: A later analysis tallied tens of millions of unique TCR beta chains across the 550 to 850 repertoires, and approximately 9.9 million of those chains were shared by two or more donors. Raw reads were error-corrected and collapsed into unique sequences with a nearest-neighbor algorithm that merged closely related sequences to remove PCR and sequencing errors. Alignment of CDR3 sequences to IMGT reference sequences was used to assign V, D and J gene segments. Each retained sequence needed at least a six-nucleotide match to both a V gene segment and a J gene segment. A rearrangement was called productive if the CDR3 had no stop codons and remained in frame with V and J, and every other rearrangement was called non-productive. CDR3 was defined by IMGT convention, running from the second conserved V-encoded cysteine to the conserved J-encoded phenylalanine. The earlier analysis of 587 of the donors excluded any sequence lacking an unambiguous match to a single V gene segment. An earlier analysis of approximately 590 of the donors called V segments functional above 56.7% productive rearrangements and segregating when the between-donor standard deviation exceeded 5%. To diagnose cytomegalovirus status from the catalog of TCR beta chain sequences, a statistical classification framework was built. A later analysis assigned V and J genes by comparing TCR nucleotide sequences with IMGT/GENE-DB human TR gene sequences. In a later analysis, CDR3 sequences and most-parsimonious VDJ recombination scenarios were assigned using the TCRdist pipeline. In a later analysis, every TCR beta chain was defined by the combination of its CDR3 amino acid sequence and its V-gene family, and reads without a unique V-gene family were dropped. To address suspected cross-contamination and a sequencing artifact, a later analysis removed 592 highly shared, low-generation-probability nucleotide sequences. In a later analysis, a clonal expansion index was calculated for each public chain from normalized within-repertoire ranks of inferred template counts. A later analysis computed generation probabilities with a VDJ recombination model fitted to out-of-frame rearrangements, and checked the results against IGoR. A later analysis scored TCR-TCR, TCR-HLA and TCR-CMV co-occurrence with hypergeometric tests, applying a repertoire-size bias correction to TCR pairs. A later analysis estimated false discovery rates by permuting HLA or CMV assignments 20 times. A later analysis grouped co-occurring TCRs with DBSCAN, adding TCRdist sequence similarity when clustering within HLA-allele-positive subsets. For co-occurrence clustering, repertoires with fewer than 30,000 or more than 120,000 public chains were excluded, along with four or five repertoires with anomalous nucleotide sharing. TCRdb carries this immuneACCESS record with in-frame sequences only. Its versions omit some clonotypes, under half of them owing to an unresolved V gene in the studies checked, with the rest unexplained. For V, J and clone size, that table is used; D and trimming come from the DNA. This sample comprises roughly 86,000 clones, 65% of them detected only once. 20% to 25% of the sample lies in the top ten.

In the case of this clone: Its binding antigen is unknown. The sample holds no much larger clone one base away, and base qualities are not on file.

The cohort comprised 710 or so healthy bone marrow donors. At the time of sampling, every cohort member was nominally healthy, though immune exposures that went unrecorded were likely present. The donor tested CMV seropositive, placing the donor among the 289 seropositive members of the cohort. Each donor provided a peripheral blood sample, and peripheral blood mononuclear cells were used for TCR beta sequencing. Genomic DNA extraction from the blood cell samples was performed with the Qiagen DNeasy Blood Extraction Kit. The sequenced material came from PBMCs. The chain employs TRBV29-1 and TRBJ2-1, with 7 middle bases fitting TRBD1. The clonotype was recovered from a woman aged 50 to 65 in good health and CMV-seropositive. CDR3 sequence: CSVDGFGRGQNEQFF. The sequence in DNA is TGCAGCGTTGACGGCTTCGGCAGGGGACAGAATGAGCAGTTCTTC.